A selection of T cell receptor beta chains follows, all from one sample in a study of blood T cell repertoires in COVID-19. Method: immunoSEQ multiplex PCR; TCRdb's copy keeps in-frame clones and lacks some. Altogether around 200,000 clones are present, roughly 90% being singletons, with the ten largest covering less than 4.5%. The sample consisted of PBMCs or T cells enriched from blood (not recorded which). These receptors came from a woman in her 40s with acute COVID-19. CDR3s include the opening cysteine and the closing phenylalanine or tryptophan. D genes are given only for firm matches. Part of the rows lack a size; the others show once, few, many or a class for expanded clones.

TRBV6-5	.	TRBJ1-5	once	CASSYSHGFDQPQHF	TGTGCCAGCAGTTACTCGCACGGTTTTGATCAGCCCCAGCATTTT
TRBV7-2	.	TRBJ1-2	.	CASSLERGNYGYTF	TGTGCCAGCAGCTTAGAACGGGGAAACTATGGCTACACCTTC
TRBV3-1/TRBV3-2	.	TRBJ1-2	.	CASSQGAGVNYGYTF	TGTGCCAGCAGCCAAGGGGCAGGGGTAAACTATGGCTACACCTTC
TRBV19	.	TRBJ2-5	.	CASSIYLTSGETQYF	TGTGCCAGTAGTATCTATCTGACTAGTGGGGAGACCCAGTACTTC
TRBV3-1/TRBV3-2	TRBD2	TRBJ2-1	.	CASSPSGAFSNEQFF	TGTGCCAGCAGCCCTAGCGGGGCCTTCAGTAATGAGCAGTTCTTC
TRBV7-2	TRBD1	TRBJ1-1	.	CASSQGQANTEAFF	TGTGCCAGCAGCCAGGGACAGGCGAACACTGAAGCTTTCTTT
TRBV6-5	.	TRBJ1-1	.	CASSYSTGVTEAFF	TGTGCCAGCAGTTACTCGACGGGGGTCACTGAAGCTTTCTTT
TRBV5-5	.	TRBJ1-5	.	CASSPQSGGGQPQHF	TGTGCCAGCAGCCCACAGTCGGGGGGTGGTCAGCCCCAGCATTTT
TRBV6-5	.	TRBJ1-2	.	CASSRGVYYGYTF	TGTGCCAGCAGTCGCGGGGTCTACTATGGCTACACCTTC
TRBV1	.	TRBJ1-1	.	CTSSLNRGLNTEAFF	TGCACCAGCAGCCTAAACAGGGGGCTGAACACTGAAGCTTTCTTT
TRBV24-1	TRBD1	TRBJ1-1	once	CATSATGAPTEAFF	TGTGCCACCAGCGCGACAGGGGCCCCAACTGAAGCTTTCTTT
TRBV10-3	.	TRBJ1-6	.	CAISSDEGNSPLHF	TGTGCCATCAGTAGCGACGAGGGAAATTCACCCCTCCACTTT
TRBV9	TRBD1	TRBJ1-2	.	CASSGPPGQGYRANYGYTF	TGTGCCAGCAGCGGTCCCCCGGGACAGGGTTACCGAGCTAACTATGGCTACACCTTC
TRBV7-2	TRBD1	TRBJ1-2	.	CASSFTGGDYGYTF	TGTGCCAGCAGCTTCACAGGGGGAGACTATGGCTACACCTTC
TRBV18	.	TRBJ1-1	.	CASTLNSEAFF	TGTGCCAGCACATTAAACAGTGAAGCTTTCTTT
TRBV19	.	TRBJ2-3	.	CASSEQSTDTQYF	TGTGCCAGTAGCGAACAGAGCACAGATACGCAGTATTTT
TRBV18	TRBD1	TRBJ2-5	.	CASSQNRGQETQYF	TGTGCCAGCTCACAAAACAGGGGCCAAGAGACCCAGTACTTC
TRBV19	.	TRBJ2-2	.	CASSIFHGTGELFF	TGTGCCAGTAGTATTTTTCACGGCACCGGGGAGCTGTTTTTT
TRBV11-2	TRBD1	TRBJ1-2	.	CASSSSGGSYGYTF	TGTGCCAGCAGTTCCTCAGGGGGATCCTATGGCTACACCTTC